The 25 T cell receptor beta chains below were found in one sample sequenced in a study of T-cell reconstitution after alpha-beta-depleted transplantation in children. It was with unique molecular identifiers that the TCRbeta library was prepared. TCRdb used MiXCR to reprocess the PCR reads, holding one entry per CDR3 protein. The sample includes about 350,000 distinct CDR3 sequences, 13% of them seen just once. Sequences were derived from PBMCs, sampled from the stem cell graft. The origin of the receptors is a human donor who donated a stem cell graft to a child with Fanconi anemia.

This clonotype occurred many times. This sequence joins TRBV6-5 and TRBJ2-5, with D tentatively TRBD2 (6 bases). The length of the CDR3 is 14 residues. Germline V CDR1 and CDR2: MNHEY, SVGAGI. Trimming shortened V by 4 bases and J by 5 bases, and 14 bases separated the two germline ends. The CDR3, as DNA: TGTGCCAGCAGTTCCATCGGGGGTCAGGAGACCCAGTACTTC. This translates into CASSSIGGQETQYF.

This sequence joins TRBV7-8 and TRBJ2-5, with 10 nucleotides matching TRBD1. Trimming took 3 bases from V and 5 from J; bases not matched to a gene: 6. The CDR3 loop spans 15 amino acids. Germline CDR1 is SGHVS and CDR2 is FQNEAQ. The CDR3 sequence: CASSFQTGGPETQYF. The CDR3 bases are TGTGCCAGCAGCTTCCAGACAGGGGGCCCCGAGACCCAGTACTTC.

This clonotype appeared many times. This chain joins TRBV5-1 and TRBJ1-1, with D hard to call. The V end was cut by 1 base, the J end by 8 bases, with 12 bases between. Per germline, CDR1 SGHRS and CDR2 YFSETQ. The CDR3 sequence is 13 residues long. The DNA for the CDR3 is TGCGCCAGCAGCTTGTACCCGGGCACCGAAGCTTTCTTT. Its translation: CASSLYPGTEAFF.

At least ten counts were recorded for this clonotype. This sequence joins TRBV11-2 and TRBJ2-1; D gene uncertain. The CDR3 runs to 13 residues. Trimming left V 1 base short and J 9 bases short, with 10 bases between. CDR1 is SGHAT, CDR2 FQNNGV, per germline. The CDR3 DNA is TGTGCCAGCAGCTTAGCTGGGGTTGGTGAGCAGTTCTTC. Its protein product is CASSLAGVGEQFF.

This clonotype turned up a few times. The chain is built from TRBV7-3 and TRBJ1-2, with a weak D call TRBD1 (6 bases). The CDR3 length is 14 residues. Per germline, CDR1 SGHTA and CDR2 FQGTGA. V was trimmed by 6 bases and J by 7 bases, leaving 18 bases between them. The CDR3 nucleotides are TGTGCCAGCAGTCCACAGGGTGGAATGGGTGGCTACACCTTC. The encoded protein is CASSPQGGMGGYTF.

This clonotype was seen repeatedly, ten times or more. V gene TRBV29-1 combines with J gene TRBJ2-5; 7 bases align to TRBD1. The V gene end was trimmed by 6 bases and the J gene end by 5 bases; junction bases not matched to a gene: 6. The CDR3 covers 12 residues. From germline, CDR1 is SQVTM and CDR2 ANQGSEA. This CDR3 reads CSVTTGVETQYF. The CDR3 DNA sequence: TGCAGCGTGACCACAGGGGTTGAGACCCAGTACTTC.

This clonotype was detected a few times. V is TRBV18 and J is TRBJ2-3; a weak D match, TRBD1 (6 bases). Germline CDR1 and CDR2: KGHSH and LQKENI. The CDR3 totals 16 residues. Deletions cut 4 bases from V and 1 base from J, with 15 bases between. CDR3 DNA sequence: TGTGCCAGCTCACTTGGGGGCGGAAGCGGCACAGATACGCAGTATTTT. It yields the protein CASSLGGGSGTDTQYF. Full variable domain (missing parts from reference TRBV18 and TRBJ2-3): NAGVMQNPRHLVRRRGQEARLRCSPMKGHSHVYWYRQLPEEGLKFMVYLQKENIIDESGMPKERFSAEFPKEGPSILRIQQVVRGDSAAYFCASSLGGGSGTDTQYFGPGTRLTVL.

The chain recombines TRBV20-1 with TRBJ1-4; weak D call: TRBD1 (5 bases). The CDR3 covers 15 residues. Between the trimmed V and J ends, which lost 5 bases and 2 bases, there was a span of 15 bases. Germline-derived CDR1 and CDR2 are DFQATT and SNEGSKA (reference sequence). The CDR3 here is CSAPRGPPTNEKLFF. In nucleotides, the CDR3 is TGCAGTGCTCCGAGGGGCCCGCCGACTAATGAAAAACTGTTTTTT.

This clonotype occurred many times. The chain has TRBV5-1 and TRBJ1-1; the D is unclear. This CDR3 contains 15 residues. Deletions cut 6 bases from V and 0 bases from J, with 15 bases between. CDR1 and CDR2 (germline): SGHRS, YFSETQ. In DNA, the CDR3 is TGCGCCAGCACCCCAGATGGCACTTTGAACACTGAAGCTTTCTTT. Translation: CASTPDGTLNTEAFF.

This clonotype has ten or more counts. This chain connects TRBV12-3 or TRBV12-4 to TRBJ1-5; D gene uncertain. V lost 3 bases to trimming and J lost 2 bases, with 5 bases between them. The CDR3 spans 13 residues. CDR3 sequence reads: CASSFAGNQPQHF. CDR3 DNA: TGTGCCAGCAGTTTCGCAGGCAATCAGCCCCAGCATTTT.

Many counts were recorded for this clonotype. The chain is built from TRBV20-1 and TRBJ1-1, with 8 bases fitting TRBD1. Germline values: CDR1 DFQATT, CDR2 SNEGSKA (reference sequence). The CDR3 loop spans 14 amino acids. The V and J ends lost 0 bases and 8 bases, in that order; junction bases with no gene match: 8. The DNA of the CDR3 is TGCAGTGCTAGAGATGTTAACAGGGGGTACGAAGCTTTCTTT. This codes for CSARDVNRGYEAFF.

This clonotype has just a few counts. This chain connects TRBV7-9 to TRBJ2-3, with a tentative D call TRBD1 (5 bases). Trimming removed 5 bases from V and 2 bases from J, with 14 bases in between. Germline CDR1 and CDR2: SEHNR and FQNEAQ (reference sequence). This CDR3 is 15 amino acids long. CDR3 bases: TGTGCCAGCAGCGCCAGGGATTCCCACACAGATACGCAGTATTTT. Its translation: CASSARDSHTDTQYF.

This clonotype was seen ten or more times. The chain links TRBV7-2 to TRBJ2-1; D may be TRBD1 (5 bases). Germline V gene data show CDR1 as SGHTA and CDR2 as FQGNSA. The germline V and J ends were trimmed by 1 base and 6 bases, with 7 bases remaining between them. The CDR3 runs to 13 residues. CDR3 sequence: CASSLGQSNEQFF. DNA for the CDR3: TGTGCCAGCAGCTTAGGACAGAGCAATGAGCAGTTCTTC.

This clonotype has only a few counts. This sequence joins TRBV20-1 and TRBJ1-2; no clear D. This CDR3 is built from 13 residues. Germline-derived CDR1 and CDR2 are DFQATT and SNEGSKA (reference sequence). The V gene lost 6 bases and the J gene lost 4 bases, with 15 bases spanning the gap. CDR3 region: CSAEAPWVYGYTF. CDR3 nucleotide sequence: TGCAGTGCAGAGGCACCCTGGGTCTATGGCTACACCTTC.

This clonotype was found many times. The rearrangement joins TRBV12-3 or TRBV12-4 to TRBJ2-5, with TRBD2 as a possible D gene (7 bases). V lost 6 bases, J lost 7 bases, and 24 bases lay in between. The CDR3 contains 16 residues. The CDR3 here is CASSGGPRSGVGTQYF. In nucleotides, the CDR3 is TGTGCCAGCAGCGGGGGCCCAAGGAGCGGGGTTGGGACCCAGTACTTC.

This clonotype was observed many times. For the CDR3, the DNA is TGTGCCAGCAGCTTAGTTGGACCAGAAGAGACCCAGTACTTC. Amino acids: CASSLVGPEETQYF. The chain employs TRBV7-9 and TRBJ2-5; D remains unclear. Germline CDR1 is SEHNR and CDR2 is FQNEAQ (reference sequence). Trimming took 1 base from V and 3 from J, leaving 9 bases between them. This CDR3 has 14 amino acids.

This clonotype was found many times. The chain carries TRBV5-1 and TRBJ2-1; 10 positions match TRBD1. This CDR3 comprises 15 residues. CDR1 is SGHRS, CDR2 YFSETQ, per germline. J lost 8 bases, V lost 2 bases, and 7 bases had no gene match. The CDR3 DNA reads as TGCGCCAGCAGCTTTGGACAGGGGGTAGGGGATGAGCAGTTCTTC. This sequence encodes CASSFGQGVGDEQFF.

The genes are TRBV7-2 and TRBJ1-2; D is undetermined. Deletions cut 6 bases from V and 3 bases from J, with 14 bases between. Germline lookup yields CDR1 SGHTA and CDR2 FQGNSA. This CDR3 region has 14 residues. CDR3 amino acids: CASRSHSRDYGYTF. DNA for the CDR3: TGTGCCAGCAGGTCACACAGTCGGGACTATGGCTACACCTTC.

This clonotype occurred a few times. The chain uses TRBV5-6 and TRBJ2-2, with D possibly matching TRBD2 (6 bases). The germline V and J ends were trimmed by 4 bases and 0 bases, with 19 bases remaining between them. CDR3 length: 18 amino acids. CDR1 and CDR2 from the germline V gene are SGHDT and YYEEEE. CDR3 DNA sequence: TGTGCCAGCAGCCCCTTAGCGGTTGAGGCCTCGAACACCGGGGAGCTGTTTTTT. It translates to CASSPLAVEASNTGELFF.

The table lists this clonotype with a few counts. This rearrangement joins TRBV27 to TRBJ2-1; D remains ambiguous. Trimming took 2 bases from V and 0 from J, leaving 8 bases between them. Germline V CDR1 and CDR2: MNHEY, SMNVEV (reference sequence). The CDR3 totals 15 residues. CDR3 in DNA: TGTGCCAGCAGTTTACTGGGTGACTCCTACAATGAGCAGTTCTTC. This sequence encodes CASSLLGDSYNEQFF.

The rearrangement links TRBV5-6 to TRBJ2-5, with D possibly being TRBD2 (6 bases). The V gene lost 0 bases and the J gene lost 4 bases, with 19 bases spanning the gap. CDR1 and CDR2 from the germline V gene are SGHDT and YYEEEE. The CDR3 spans 17 residues. The CDR3 coding sequence is TGTGCCAGCAGCTTGGGGGACGGTGGCGGGGTTAGAGAGACCCAGTACTTC. It specifies CASSLGDGGGVRETQYF.

This clonotype appeared a few times. The gene calls are TRBV12-3 or TRBV12-4 and TRBJ1-5; tentatively, D is TRBD1 (5 bases). The CDR3 contains 17 residues. V lost 3 bases, J lost 2 bases, and 17 bases lay in between. The CDR3 is CASSFNGAGRGNQPQHF. CDR3 bases: TGTGCCAGCAGTTTTAATGGGGCAGGGCGGGGCAATCAGCCCCAGCATTTT.

V is TRBV4-3 and J is TRBJ2-2, with D maybe TRBD2 (5 bases). Germline lookup yields CDR1 LGHNA and CDR2 YSLEER. This CDR3 has 15 residues. Trimming shortened V by 2 bases and J by 3 bases, and 10 bases separated the two germline ends. CDR3 coding DNA: TGCGCCAGCAGCCAAACATGGGGAGACACCGGGGAGCTGTTTTTT. Its protein product is CASSQTWGDTGELFF.

This clonotype appeared a few times. The chain carries TRBV15 and TRBJ2-2; D could derive from TRBD1 or TRBD2 (5 bases each). V lost 3 bases and J 7 bases, leaving 9 bases between the germline ends. The germline V gene has CDR1 LNHNV and CDR2 YYDKDF (reference sequence). This CDR3 has 13 amino acids. In nucleotides, the CDR3 is TGTGCCACCAGCAGGAGGGGTGACGGGGAGCTGTTTTTT. This gives the protein CATSRRGDGELFF.

J is TRBJ2-7 and V is TRBV10-2, with 9 bases fitting TRBD1. The CDR3 has 14 amino acids. CDR1 is WSHSY and CDR2 is SAAADI in the germline V gene. V lost 6 bases and J lost 3; bases outside the gene matches: 6. The chain's CDR3 is CASSPPGQGYEQYF. As DNA, the CDR3 is TGCGCCAGCAGCCCTCCGGGACAGGGCTACGAGCAGTACTTC.